A single T cell receptor beta chain is shown here with its context. Its specific antigen is unknown. Within one base of it there is no much larger clone, and no base qualities were kept. These data come from a study of blood T cell repertoires in COVID-19 (dated by TCRdb to the early 2020s). Regarding the complete study: The collaborator samples originated in the United States, Italy and Spain and spanned the acute and convalescent phases of COVID-19. The dataset comprised deeply sampled blood TCRbeta repertoires from subjects exposed to, actively infected with, or recovered from COVID-19. HLA class I and class II types, where available, came from metadata supplied by the sample provider rather than from assay-based typing. A de-identified subject ID, COVID-19 status, age in years and sex were almost always included in the sample metadata. The samples were drawn from the first 160 participants of the ongoing ImmuneRACE study and from some 1,300 subjects provided by 6 global collaborators. A freely available public database, intended as a resource for researchers studying the immune response to SARS-CoV-2, is where the repertoires were released. The material from the prospective study consisted of cDNA or gDNA derived from T cells, B-cell-depleted T cells, or PBMCs. On the study overall, not on this receptor specifically: The quantity of clinical and demographic metadata differed by source and by participant and was supplied without curation.

TCRbeta CDR3 regions were amplified from genomic DNA by means of the immunoSEQ Assay, a bias-controlled multiplex PCR. As for the original processing: Within the assay, amplification of reference gene primers was used to estimate how many nucleated cells each sample contained. To quantify the absolute abundance of each unique TCRbeta CDR3 rearrangement, sequence reads were collapsed and filtered. For each sample, productive Simpson clonality was calculated as the square root of Simpson's diversity index across productive rearrangements. TCRdb carries this immuneACCESS record with in-frame sequences only. Its versions omit some clonotypes, under half of them owing to an unresolved V gene in the studies checked, with the rest unexplained. V and J calls plus clone size are reproduced from that table; the DNA served to infer D and trimming. The sample table lists 340,000 or so clones, more than 75% of them with a count of one. Jointly, the top ten make up 1% of the sample.

Each collaborating institution followed its own protocols to collect whole blood in K2EDTA tubes. For TCRbeta analysis, collaborators shipped samples as frozen whole blood, isolated PBMCs, or DNA extracted from either of those sample types. The source of this sequence is a man aged 45-60 years with active or convalescent COVID-19. The sequencing sample was made of peripheral blood.

The DNA sequence reads TGTGCCAGCAGCTTGAACAGGGCAGATACGCAGTATTTT. This sequence encodes CASSLNRADTQYF. In this chain, TRBV5-4 is recombined with TRBJ2-3; tentative D gene TRBD1, with 6 bases matching. CDR1 and CDR2 were assigned from the germline V gene (reference sequence) as SGHNT and YYREEE. V gives up 1 base and J gives up 4 bases, and the segment between their germline ends measures 7 bases. Including cysteine and phenylalanine, the CDR3 has 13 amino acids. Just the 39-base CDR3 DNA is kept, in frame starting at base 1.